This T cell receptor beta chain was recovered during a study of T cell responses to AZD1222 COVID-19 vaccine. Clones were read by immunoSEQ multiplex PCR, and TCRdb kept only the in-frame ones, dropping some. The data show 200,000 to 250,000 clones, around 94% seen once. The CDR3 spans 17 residues. The germline V gene has CDR1 SGHTA and CDR2 FQGNSA. Losses at the gene ends were 5 bases for V and 2 bases for J; bases not matched to a gene: 12. Source: peripheral blood, taken 28 days after the second dose of the MenACWY control vaccine. This chain uses TRBV7-2 with TRBJ2-7, with 10 bases matching TRBD2. This receptor was taken from an adult who received the MenACWY meningococcal vaccine as a control. The CDR3 DNA reads TGTGCCAGCAGCCCCTTATCCTTTCTAGCGGGGGCCTACGAGCAGTACTTC. Amino acid sequence: CASSPLSFLAGAYEQYF.